The rows below give T cell receptor beta chains drawn from one sample of a study of blood T cell repertoires in COVID-19. Using immunoSEQ multiplex PCR, the repertoire was profiled, and TCRdb retains in-frame clones only, with some absent. The repertoire consists of around 120,000 clones, with 80% to 90% occurring once and the leading ten covering more than 25%. Material for sequencing was peripheral blood. Receptors originate from a woman in her 70s with acute or convalescent COVID-19. CDR3s include the opening cysteine and the closing phenylalanine or tryptophan. The order of the fields is J gene, V gene, CDR3 protein.

>TRBJ2-7|TRBV29-1
CSVESPVGGGYF
>TRBJ1-1|TRBV14
CASSQTGLNTEAFF
>TRBJ2-5|TRBV19
CASSLRSGVDAWETQYF
>TRBJ2-7|TRBV7-9
CASSSSTSAGYEQYF
>TRBJ2-2|TRBV5-1
CASSFTEIANTGELFF
>TRBJ1-1|TRBV28
CASSLGQGVGFF
>TRBJ1-1|TRBV29-1
CSAPQGQMNTEAFF
>TRBJ2-3|TRBV30
CAWSVVGGADTQYF
>TRBJ1-6|TRBV2
CASSYGQRNSPLHF
>TRBJ2-1|TRBV9
CASSVDLAGMDEQFF
>TRBJ1-5|TRBV6-5
CANSPGGGSLQPQHF
>TRBJ2-2|TRBV28
CASHRTGDVTGELFF
>TRBJ1-2|TRBV28
CASSPSWSGYTF
>TRBJ2-3|TRBV28
CASSLRQGGTDTQYF
>TRBJ1-4|TRBV3-1/TRBV3-2
CASSQTGSGEKLFF
>TRBJ1-1|TRBV29-1
CSASTGMNTEAFF
>TRBJ2-6|TRBV6-5
CASSSTGGSGANVLTF
>TRBJ2-3|TRBV7-6
CASSLFSDSGDTQYF
>TRBJ1-1|TRBV3-1/TRBV3-2
CASSQRQGKAFF
>TRBJ2-5|TRBV3-1/TRBV3-2
CASSFYSGGGETQYF
>TRBJ2-3|TRBV5-1
CASSLQRGVPDTQYF
>TRBJ1-2|TRBV6-6
CASSPVAGLGYGYTF
>TRBJ1-1|TRBV10-3
CAVRGGQGRPEAFF
>TRBJ2-3|TRBV20-1
CSASQGLTDTQYF
>TRBJ2-2|TRBV5-5
CASSLRQGVDTGELFF
>TRBJ1-6|TRBV28
CAGRTGYSPLHF
>TRBJ1-1|TRBV2
CASSISGGNTEAFF
>TRBJ2-1|TRBV2
CASSGGDRENNEQFF
>TRBJ1-6|TRBV28
CASISGTGYSPLHF
>TRBJ1-1|TRBV7-9
CASSPRDNVNTEAFF
>TRBJ1-5|TRBV2
CASSPTRLGYSNQPQHF
>TRBJ2-5|TRBV7-2
CASSLGRGTVKETQYF
>TRBJ2-4|TRBV7-9
CASSFQGNIQYF
>TRBJ1-3|TRBV5-8
CASSRRQGSSGNTIYF
>TRBJ2-2|TRBV7-9
CASSLTGGGQVGELFF
>TRBJ1-2|TRBV6-1
CASSVGRGMVNYGYTF
>TRBJ1-5|TRBV12-3/TRBV12-4
CASSASGNQPQHF
>TRBJ1-5|TRBV15
CATSRRRGRGGRISNQPQHF